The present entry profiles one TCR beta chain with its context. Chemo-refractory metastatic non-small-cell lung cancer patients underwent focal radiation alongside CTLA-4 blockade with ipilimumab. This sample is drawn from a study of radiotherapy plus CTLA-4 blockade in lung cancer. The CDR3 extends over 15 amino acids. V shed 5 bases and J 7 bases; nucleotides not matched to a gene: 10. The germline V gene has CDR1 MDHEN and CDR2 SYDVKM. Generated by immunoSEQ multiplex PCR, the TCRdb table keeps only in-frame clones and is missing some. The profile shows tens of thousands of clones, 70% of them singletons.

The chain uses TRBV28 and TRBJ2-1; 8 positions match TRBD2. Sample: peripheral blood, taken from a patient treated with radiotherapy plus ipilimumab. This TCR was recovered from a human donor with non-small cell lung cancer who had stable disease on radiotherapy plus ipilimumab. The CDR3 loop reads CASSMSQAGVNEQFF. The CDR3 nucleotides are TGTGCCAGCAGTATGAGCCAAGCGGGAGTGAATGAGCAGTTCTTC.